These T cell receptor beta chains were read from a single sample in a study of cytomegalovirus exposure and HLA in healthy donors. Profiling relied on immunoSEQ multiplex PCR, and the TCRdb table lists in-frame clones only, not all of them. The repertoire has approximately 170,000 clones, more than 80% of them found once; the top ten carry approximately 2.4%. Sequenced: PBMCs. These TCRs come from a male donor in good health and CMV-seronegative. CDR3s include the opening cysteine and the closing phenylalanine or tryptophan.

CDR3aa: CASSWTSDSYNEQFF
v_gene: TRBV28
len: 15

CDR3aa: CASSLGHANTEAFF
v_gene: TRBV13
len: 14

CDR3aa: CASSLSMGGRETQYF
v_gene: TRBV7-9
len: 15

CDR3aa: CASSPGQGASYEQYF
v_gene: TRBV18
len: 15

CDR3aa: CARGGRGTQYF
v_gene: TRBV30
len: 11

CDR3aa: CASTNSGGLNYGYTF
v_gene: TRBV5-6
len: 15

CDR3aa: CASSLEDRSYGYTF
v_gene: TRBV4-1
len: 14

CDR3aa: CASSVRGEHQDTQYF
v_gene: TRBV9
len: 15

CDR3aa: CASSLKAGTSYYEQYF
v_gene: TRBV28
len: 16

CDR3aa: CASSFGQGAEVEQFF
v_gene: TRBV7-3
len: 15